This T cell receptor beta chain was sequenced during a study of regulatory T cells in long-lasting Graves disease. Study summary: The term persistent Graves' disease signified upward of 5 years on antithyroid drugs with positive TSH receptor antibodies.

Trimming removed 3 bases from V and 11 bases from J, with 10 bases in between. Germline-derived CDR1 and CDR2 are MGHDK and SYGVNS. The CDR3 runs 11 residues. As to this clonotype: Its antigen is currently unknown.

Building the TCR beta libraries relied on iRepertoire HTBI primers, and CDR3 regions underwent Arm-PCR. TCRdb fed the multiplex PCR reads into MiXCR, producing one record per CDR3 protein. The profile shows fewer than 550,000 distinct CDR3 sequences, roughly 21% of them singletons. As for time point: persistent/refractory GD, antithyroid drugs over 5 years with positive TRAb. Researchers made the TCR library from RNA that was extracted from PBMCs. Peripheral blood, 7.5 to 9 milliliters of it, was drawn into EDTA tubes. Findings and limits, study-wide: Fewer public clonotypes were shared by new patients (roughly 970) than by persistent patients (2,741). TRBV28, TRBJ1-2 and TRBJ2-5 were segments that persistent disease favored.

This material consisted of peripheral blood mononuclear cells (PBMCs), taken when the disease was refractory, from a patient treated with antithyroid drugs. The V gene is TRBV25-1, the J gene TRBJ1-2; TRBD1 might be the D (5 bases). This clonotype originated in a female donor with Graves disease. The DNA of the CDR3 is TGTGCCAGCAGTGAGGGGGTTGGGTACACCTTC. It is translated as CASSEGVGYTF.